The source of this T cell receptor (beta chain) is a study of sequential checkpoint blockade in melanoma. Study-wide background: 75 to 95 pretreatment tumor DNA samples were TCRβ immunosequenced. Around 21 patients had matched tumor biopsies before treatment and at week 13 after nivolumab or ipilimumab alone.

The data were produced by immunoSEQ multiplex PCR, yet TCRdb's version contains in-frame clones alone and is incomplete. The repertoire holds 2,000 to 2,500 clones, with around 29% as singletons. This clone was detected only a few times. Treatment: randomized to nivolumab then ipilimumab (arm A) or the reverse (arm B). The CDR3 consists of 15 residues. The V gene end was trimmed by 6 bases and the J gene end by 4 bases; junction bases not matched to a gene: 6. Germline V CDR1 and CDR2: MNHGY, SAAAGT. The genes are TRBV6-8 and TRBJ2-1, with 10 bases aligning to TRBD2. The clonotype comes from a human donor with melanoma. Material: tumor tissue (inferred from file names), obtained from a patient given nivolumab and ipilimumab in sequence. In DNA, the CDR3 is TGTGCCAGCAGACCCGGGACTAGCGTATACAATGAGCAGTTCTTC. Protein: CASRPGTSVYNEQFF.